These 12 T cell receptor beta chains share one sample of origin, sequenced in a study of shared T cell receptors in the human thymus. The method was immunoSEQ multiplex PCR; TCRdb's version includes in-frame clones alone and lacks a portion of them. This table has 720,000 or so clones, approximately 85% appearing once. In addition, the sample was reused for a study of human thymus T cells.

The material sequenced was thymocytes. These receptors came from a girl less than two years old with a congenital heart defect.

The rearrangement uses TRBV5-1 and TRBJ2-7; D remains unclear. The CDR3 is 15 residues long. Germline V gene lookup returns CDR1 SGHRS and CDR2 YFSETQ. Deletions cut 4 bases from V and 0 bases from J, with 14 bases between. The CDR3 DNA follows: TGCGCCAGCAGCCCCGGCCTGCACAGCTCCTACGAGCAGTACTTC. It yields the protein CASSPGLHSSYEQYF. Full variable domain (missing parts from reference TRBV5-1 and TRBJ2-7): KAGVTQTPRYLIKTRGQQVTLSCSPISGHRSVSWYQQTPGQGLQFLFEYFSETQRNKGNFPGRFSGRQFSNSRSEMNVSTLELGDSALYLCASSPGLHSSYEQYFGPGTRLTVT.

For the CDR3, the DNA is TGTGCCAGCAGCCAAGAGCGACACTCCTACGAGCAGTACTTC. This gives the protein CASSQERHSYEQYF. The V gene is TRBV14, the J gene TRBJ2-7; the D is unclear. V shed 0 bases and J shed 0 bases, with 6 bases lying between them. Germline-derived CDR1 and CDR2 are SGHDN and FVKESK. This CDR3 region has 14 residues.

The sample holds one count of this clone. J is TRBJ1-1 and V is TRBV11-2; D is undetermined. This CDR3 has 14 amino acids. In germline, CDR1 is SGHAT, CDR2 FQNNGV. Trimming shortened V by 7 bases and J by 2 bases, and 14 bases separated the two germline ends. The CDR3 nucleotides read TGTGCCAGCATCAACTTACAGACCAACACTGAAGCTTTCTTT. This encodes CASINLQTNTEAFF. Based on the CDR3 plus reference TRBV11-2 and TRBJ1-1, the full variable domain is EAGVAQSPRYKIIEKRQSVAFWCNPISGHATLYWYQQILGQGPKLLIQFQNNGVVDDSQLPKDRFSAERLKGVDSTLKIQPAKLEDSAVYLCASINLQTNTEAFFGQGTRLTVV.

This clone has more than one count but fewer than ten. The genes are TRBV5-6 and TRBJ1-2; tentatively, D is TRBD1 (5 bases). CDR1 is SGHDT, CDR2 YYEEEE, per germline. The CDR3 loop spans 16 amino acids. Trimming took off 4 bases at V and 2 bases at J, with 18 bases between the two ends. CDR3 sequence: CASSPPGSRANYGYTF. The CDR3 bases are TGTGCCAGCAGCCCCCCCGGTAGCAGGGCAAACTATGGCTACACCTTC.

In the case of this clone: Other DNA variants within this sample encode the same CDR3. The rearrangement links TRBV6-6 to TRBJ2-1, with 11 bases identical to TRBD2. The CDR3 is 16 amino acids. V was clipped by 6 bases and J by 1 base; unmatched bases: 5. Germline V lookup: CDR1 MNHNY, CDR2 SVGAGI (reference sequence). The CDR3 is CASRPGLAGSYNEQFF. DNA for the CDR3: TGTGCCAGCAGGCCTGGACTAGCGGGTTCCTACAATGAGCAGTTCTTC.

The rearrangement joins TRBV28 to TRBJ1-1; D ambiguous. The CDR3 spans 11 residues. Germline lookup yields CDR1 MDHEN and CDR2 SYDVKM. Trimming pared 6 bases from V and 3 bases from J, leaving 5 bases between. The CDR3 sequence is CASRYHTEAFF. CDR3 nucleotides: TGTGCCAGCAGGTATCACACTGAAGCTTTCTTT.

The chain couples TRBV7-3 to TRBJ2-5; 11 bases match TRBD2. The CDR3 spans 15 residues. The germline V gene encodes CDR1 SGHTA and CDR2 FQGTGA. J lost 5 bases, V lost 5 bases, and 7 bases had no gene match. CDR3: CASSPLAGGLETQYF. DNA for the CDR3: TGTGCCAGCAGCCCGTTAGCGGGGGGGTTGGAGACCCAGTACTTC. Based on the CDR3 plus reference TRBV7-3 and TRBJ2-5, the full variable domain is GAGVSQTPSNKVTEKGKYVELRCDPISGHTALYWYRQSLGQGPEFLIYFQGTGAADDSGLPNDRFFAVRPEGSVSTLKIQRTERGDSAVYLCASSPLAGGLETQYFGPGTRLLVL.

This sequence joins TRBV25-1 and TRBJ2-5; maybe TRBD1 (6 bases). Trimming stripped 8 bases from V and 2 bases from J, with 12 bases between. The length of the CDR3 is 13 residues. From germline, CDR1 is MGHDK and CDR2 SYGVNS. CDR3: CASAGTSQETQYF. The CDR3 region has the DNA TGTGCCAGCGCCGGGACATCGCAAGAGACCCAGTACTTC.

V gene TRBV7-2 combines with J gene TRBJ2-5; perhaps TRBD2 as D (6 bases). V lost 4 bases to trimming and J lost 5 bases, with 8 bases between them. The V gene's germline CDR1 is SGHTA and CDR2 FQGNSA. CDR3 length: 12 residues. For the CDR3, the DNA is TGTGCCAGCAGCTCCGGAGGGGAGACCCAGTACTTC. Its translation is CASSSGGETQYF. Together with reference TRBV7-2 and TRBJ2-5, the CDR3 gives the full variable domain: GAGVSQSPSNKVTEKGKDVELRCDPISGHTALYWYRQSLGQGLEFLIYFQGNSAPDKSGLPSDRFSAERTGGSVSTLTIQRTQQEDSAVYLCASSSGGETQYFGPGTRLLVL.

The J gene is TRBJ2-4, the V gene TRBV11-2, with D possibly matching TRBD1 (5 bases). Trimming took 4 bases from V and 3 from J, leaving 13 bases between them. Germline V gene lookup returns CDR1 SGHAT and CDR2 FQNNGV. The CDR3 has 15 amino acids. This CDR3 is CASSSPRVGKNIQYF. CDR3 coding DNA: TGTGCCAGCAGCTCTCCCAGGGTAGGCAAAAACATTCAGTACTTC.

CDR3 in DNA: TGCGCCAGCAGCCATCCCAGGCGGCAGGGAACCATGAACACTGAAGCTTTCTTT. This translates into CASSHPRRQGTMNTEAFF. The chain links TRBV4-1 to TRBJ1-1; TRBD1 might be the D (5 bases). The ends were cut back, 3 bases at V and 0 bases at J, with 20 bases in the middle. This CDR3 contains 18 residues. Looked up from germline, CDR1 is MGHRA and CDR2 is YSYEKL.

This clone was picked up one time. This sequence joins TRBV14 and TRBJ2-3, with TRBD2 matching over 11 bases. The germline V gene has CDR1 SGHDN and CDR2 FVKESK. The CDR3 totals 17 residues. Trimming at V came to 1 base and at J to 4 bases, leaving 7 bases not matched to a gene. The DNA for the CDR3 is TGTGCCAGCAGCCAAGTAGTGTTAGCGGGGGGGGCAGATACGCAGTATTTT. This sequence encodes CASSQVVLAGGADTQYF.